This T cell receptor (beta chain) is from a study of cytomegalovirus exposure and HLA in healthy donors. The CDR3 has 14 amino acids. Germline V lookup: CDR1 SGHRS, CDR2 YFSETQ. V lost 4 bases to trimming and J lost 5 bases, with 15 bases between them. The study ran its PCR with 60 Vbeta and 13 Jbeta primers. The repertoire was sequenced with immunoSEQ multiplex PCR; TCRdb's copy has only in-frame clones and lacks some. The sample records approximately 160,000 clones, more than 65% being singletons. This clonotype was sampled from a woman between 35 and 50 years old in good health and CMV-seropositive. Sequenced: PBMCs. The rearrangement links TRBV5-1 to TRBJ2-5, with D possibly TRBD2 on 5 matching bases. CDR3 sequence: CASSIGLMGETQYF. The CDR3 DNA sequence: TGCGCCAGCAGCATCGGACTGATGGGGGAGACCCAGTACTTC.